The following is a TCR beta chain sequence with its context. The sample originates from a study of blood T cell repertoires in COVID-19. Study-wide context: Some COVID-19 samples were acute and others convalescent; all came from the United States, Italy and Spain. Sample material is recorded as cDNA or gDNA derived from T cells, B-cell-depleted T cells, or PBMCs.

Methods used by the authors: Using reference gene primer amplification, nucleated cell counts were estimated. Sequencing was performed with immunoSEQ multiplex PCR; in TCRdb, only in-frame clones are kept and a portion is missing. D and trimming come from the DNA, and the V and J calls and clone size come from that table. The sample has around 200,000 clones, about 89% seen once. J gave up 6 bases and V 5 bases, and 6 bases lay outside the gene matches. Germline assignment: CDR1 SGHNT and CDR2 YENEEA. The CDR3 consists of 13 residues. The sequence was obtained from a man between 65 and 79 years old with acute or convalescent COVID-19. The sample consisted of peripheral blood. J is TRBJ2-7 and V is TRBV11-3; 8 nucleotides agree with TRBD1. The CDR3 is CASSPRQGSEQYF. The CDR3 bases are TGTGCCAGCAGCCCCAGACAGGGGAGCGAGCAGTACTTC.